What follows describes a single T cell receptor (beta chain). The antigen it recognizes is unknown. Within one base of it there is no much larger clone, and no base qualities were kept. V is cut back by 7 bases and J by 11 bases, with 11 bases in the junction unmatched. CDR1 GTSNPN and CDR2 SVGIG are derived from the germline V gene (reference sequence). The CDR3 goes from the cysteine to the phenylalanine over 12 residues. This entry keeps only the CDR3 DNA: 36 bases, framed from base 1. These data come from a study of radiotherapy plus CTLA-4 blockade in lung cancer (dated by TCRdb to the late 2010s). Regarding the complete study: Objective responses were observed in 18% of enrolled patients, and disease control was achieved in around 28%. What the research found in general, with its limitations: Increased serum interferon-beta after radiation, together with early dynamic changes in blood T cell clones, were reported to be the strongest predictors of response. After treatment with radiotherapy and ipilimumab, TCR clones that originated in tumors expanded in peripheral blood.

The study evaluated CTLA-4 blockade (ipilimumab) given together with focal radiation therapy in patients who had chemo-refractory metastatic non-small-cell lung cancer. Libraries were built with the immunoSEQ multiplex PCR assay. Entries here come from immuneACCESS through TCRdb and include only in-frame sequences with V and J called. Some clones fail to appear in such tables; in the studies checked, an unresolved V gene covers under half of the shortfall, and the cause of the remainder is unknown. The sample contains about 87,000 clones, approximately 86% of them found a single time. Over 15% of the sample comes from the top ten.

Material: peripheral blood, obtained from a patient treated with radiotherapy plus ipilimumab. The receptor's source is a human donor with non-small cell lung cancer that progressed on radiotherapy plus ipilimumab. The chain is made from TRBV30 and TRBJ1-5, with 7 central nucleotides matching TRBD1. Here the CDR3 is given as CASGGGQWAQHF. At the DNA level, the sequence is TGTGCCTCAGGGGGAGGGCAATGGGCCCAGCATTTT.